This T cell receptor beta chain was profiled in a study of OX40 agonist ivuxolimab in advanced cancers. The CDR3 runs to 15 residues. The germline V and J ends were trimmed by 6 bases and 3 bases, with 17 bases remaining between them. Germline values: CDR1 MGHRA, CDR2 YSYEKL. Data came from immunoSEQ multiplex PCR; TCRdb stores just in-frame clones and leaves some out. Of 65,000 to 80,000 clones in the sample, roughly nine tenths were seen once. Here the sequenced sample was CD4+ or CD8+ T cells sorted from blood, taken in a trial of the OX40 agonist ivuxolimab. The chain carries TRBV4-1 and TRBJ1-1; a weak D match, TRBD1 (5 bases). This receptor was taken from an adult with an advanced solid tumor such as melanoma, head and neck, liver or kidney cancer. DNA for the CDR3: TGCGCCAGCAGGACTTACACAGGCCGTTACACTGAAGCTTTCTTT. This translates into CASRTYTGRYTEAFF.